This is a list of T cell receptor beta chains from one sample in a study of Ad26.COV2.S vaccination and SARS-CoV-2 variants. Profiled with immunoSEQ multiplex PCR; TCRdb holds only in-frame clones, not every one. The table lists 300,000 to 350,000 clones, 88% of them singletons. The sequences come from peripheral blood, collected in a trial of Ad26.COV2.S vaccine versus placebo. These receptors originate from a person between 18 and 65 years old who received the Ad26.COV2.S COVID-19 vaccine or a placebo. The CDR3 runs from the conserved cysteine through the conserved F or W. The order of the fields is D gene, J gene, V gene, clone size, CDR3 DNA, CDR3 protein. The D gene is left open where the match is weak. Where a row states a size, it is once, few, many or the class of an expanded clone; other rows omit it.

d_gene: TRBD2
j_gene: TRBJ2-4
v_gene: TRBV7-9
abundance: -
CDR3nt: TGTGCCAGCAGGACGGGAGGGGGGAACATTCAGTACTTC
CDR3aa: CASRTGGGNIQYF

d_gene: -
j_gene: TRBJ2-7
v_gene: TRBV14
abundance: -
CDR3nt: TGTGCCAGCAGCCACTTGAGCCGAAACTCCTACGAGCAGTACTTC
CDR3aa: CASSHLSRNSYEQYF

d_gene: -
j_gene: TRBJ1-1
v_gene: TRBV30
abundance: -
CDR3nt: TGTGCCTGGACAGGGTTCACTGAAGCTTTCTTT
CDR3aa: CAWTGFTEAFF

d_gene: -
j_gene: TRBJ1-2
v_gene: TRBV3-1/TRBV3-2
abundance: -
CDR3nt: TGTGCCAGCAGCCAAGATCAAGGATTACAGGACTATGGCTACACCTTC
CDR3aa: CASSQDQGLQDYGYTF

d_gene: -
j_gene: TRBJ1-1
v_gene: TRBV6-4
abundance: -
CDR3nt: TGTGCCAGCAGTGCGGAGGGGGGCATAGGTGAAGCTTTCTTT
CDR3aa: CASSAEGGIGEAFF

d_gene: TRBD2
j_gene: TRBJ2-5
v_gene: TRBV27
abundance: -
CDR3nt: TGTGCCAGCAGTTTAAGACGGGAGGGCCCGGAGACCCAGTACTTC
CDR3aa: CASSLRREGPETQYF

d_gene: -
j_gene: TRBJ1-6
v_gene: TRBV5-1
abundance: once
CDR3nt: TGCGCCAGCGGCCCGGGACACCTTAATTCACCCCTCCACTTT
CDR3aa: CASGPGHLNSPLHF

d_gene: -
j_gene: TRBJ1-1
v_gene: TRBV12-3/TRBV12-4
abundance: -
CDR3nt: TGTGCCAGCAGAGTGGTCGGGGGAACTGAAGCTTTCTTT
CDR3aa: CASRVVGGTEAFF

d_gene: -
j_gene: TRBJ1-1
v_gene: TRBV4-1
abundance: once
CDR3nt: TGCGCGGAGGGAGATGAAGCTTTCTTT
CDR3aa: CAEGDEAFF

d_gene: -
j_gene: TRBJ2-7
v_gene: TRBV30
abundance: -
CDR3nt: TGTGCCTGGAGTAAGGGACTGAGCTCCTACGAGCAGTACTTC
CDR3aa: CAWSKGLSSYEQYF

d_gene: -
j_gene: TRBJ1-1
v_gene: TRBV6-2/TRBV6-3
abundance: once
CDR3nt: TGTGCCAGCAGTAGCCTCGGAACGAACACTGAAGCTTTCTTT
CDR3aa: CASSSLGTNTEAFF

d_gene: TRBD1
j_gene: TRBJ2-7
v_gene: TRBV9
abundance: few
CDR3nt: TGTGCCAGCAGCGTAGGGGGGACAGGGCACTACGAGCAGTACTTC
CDR3aa: CASSVGGTGHYEQYF

d_gene: -
j_gene: TRBJ1-3
v_gene: TRBV6-5
abundance: -
CDR3nt: TGTGCCAGCAACCTGGGAGACAGCCCTGGAAACACCATATATTTT
CDR3aa: CASNLGDSPGNTIYF

d_gene: -
j_gene: TRBJ1-5
v_gene: TRBV15
abundance: -
CDR3nt: TGTGCCACCAGCATGGGGGGAGAGGGCAATCAGCCCCAGCATTTT
CDR3aa: CATSMGGEGNQPQHF

d_gene: -
j_gene: TRBJ1-6
v_gene: TRBV27
abundance: -
CDR3nt: TGTGCCAGCAACATAGGGGGGCGCTTATCACCCCTCCACTTT
CDR3aa: CASNIGGRLSPLHF

d_gene: -
j_gene: TRBJ1-1
v_gene: TRBV9
abundance: -
CDR3nt: TGTGCCAGCAGCGGCCAGAACACTGAAGCTTTCTTT
CDR3aa: CASSGQNTEAFF

d_gene: -
j_gene: TRBJ1-6
v_gene: TRBV7-9
abundance: -
CDR3nt: TGTGCCAGCAGCTTAGAAGCCGTTCGAAATTCACCCCTCCACTTT
CDR3aa: CASSLEAVRNSPLHF

d_gene: TRBD2
j_gene: TRBJ2-7
v_gene: TRBV2
abundance: -
CDR3nt: TGTGCCACCCTAGGAGGGCGGGGGAGCTACGAGCAGTACTTC
CDR3aa: CATLGGRGSYEQYF

d_gene: -
j_gene: TRBJ2-2
v_gene: TRBV27
abundance: -
CDR3nt: TGTGCCAGCAGTTTATTAAAACCCGGGGAGCTGTTTTTT
CDR3aa: CASSLLKPGELFF

d_gene: TRBD1
j_gene: TRBJ2-7
v_gene: TRBV7-2
abundance: -
CDR3nt: TGTGCCAGCAGCTTAGCATCTGGACAGGGGGCCTACGAGCAGTACTTC
CDR3aa: CASSLASGQGAYEQYF

d_gene: -
j_gene: TRBJ2-6
v_gene: TRBV7-8
abundance: -
CDR3nt: TGTGCCAGCAGCCCTCCACGAGGCTCTGGGGCCAACGTCCTGACTTTC
CDR3aa: CASSPPRGSGANVLTF

d_gene: TRBD1
j_gene: TRBJ1-1
v_gene: TRBV11-1
abundance: few
CDR3nt: TGTGCCAGCAGCGATACCGGGACAGAGAGGGAAGCTTTCTTT
CDR3aa: CASSDTGTEREAFF

d_gene: -
j_gene: TRBJ1-1
v_gene: TRBV4-3
abundance: -
CDR3nt: TGCGCCAGCAGCCTGCGACTCACCCTAACTGAAGCTTTCTTT
CDR3aa: CASSLRLTLTEAFF

d_gene: -
j_gene: TRBJ2-5
v_gene: TRBV9
abundance: -
CDR3nt: TGTGCCAGCAGCGCCAACCAAGAGACCCAGTACTTC
CDR3aa: CASSANQETQYF

d_gene: -
j_gene: TRBJ1-3
v_gene: TRBV19
abundance: once
CDR3nt: TGTGCCAGTAGTATTCGTCAGGGAAACACCATATATTTT
CDR3aa: CASSIRQGNTIYF

d_gene: -
j_gene: TRBJ1-1
v_gene: TRBV18
abundance: -
CDR3nt: TGTGCCAGCTCAGGGACGGAGAACACTGAAGCTTTCTTT
CDR3aa: CASSGTENTEAFF

d_gene: -
j_gene: TRBJ1-2
v_gene: TRBV6-6
abundance: -
CDR3nt: TGTGCCAGCAGCCTTACAGAAGCTAACTATGGCTACACCTTC
CDR3aa: CASSLTEANYGYTF

d_gene: -
j_gene: TRBJ2-1
v_gene: TRBV9
abundance: -
CDR3nt: TGTGCCAGCAGCGTAGAGGAGAGGACGAATGAGCAGTTCTTC
CDR3aa: CASSVEERTNEQFF

d_gene: -
j_gene: TRBJ2-1
v_gene: TRBV7-9
abundance: -
CDR3nt: TGTGCCAGCAGCTTAGTCGGGGGCTACTCCTACAATGAGCAGTTCTTC
CDR3aa: CASSLVGGYSYNEQFF

d_gene: TRBD1
j_gene: TRBJ2-5
v_gene: TRBV11-1
abundance: -
CDR3nt: TGTGCCAGCAGCCCCCCGGAGACAGGGTTAGAGACCCAGTACTTC
CDR3aa: CASSPPETGLETQYF

d_gene: TRBD1
j_gene: TRBJ1-2
v_gene: TRBV7-9
abundance: -
CDR3nt: TGTGCCAGCAGCGCGACGGGACAGGGGAAAACTAACTATGGCTACACCTTC
CDR3aa: CASSATGQGKTNYGYTF

d_gene: -
j_gene: TRBJ2-7
v_gene: TRBV5-6
abundance: -
CDR3nt: TGTGCCAGCACCCTTGAGACGACGGTCAACTACGAGCAGTACTTC
CDR3aa: CASTLETTVNYEQYF

d_gene: TRBD1
j_gene: TRBJ2-3
v_gene: TRBV6-2/TRBV6-3
abundance: -
CDR3nt: TGTGCCAGCAGTTACTCTTGGATATTACAGGGGGCGAGCACAGATACGCAGTATTTT
CDR3aa: CASSYSWILQGASTDTQYF

d_gene: -
j_gene: TRBJ2-7
v_gene: TRBV6-5
abundance: -
CDR3nt: TGTGCCAGCAGTTCCTCCTATGACGGCTACTCCTACGAGCAGTACTTC
CDR3aa: CASSSSYDGYSYEQYF

d_gene: -
j_gene: TRBJ1-1
v_gene: TRBV27
abundance: -
CDR3nt: TGTGCCAGCAGCCTTCTGGTGGGGTCCGGCTATTACACTGAAGCTTTCTTT
CDR3aa: CASSLLVGSGYYTEAFF

d_gene: -
j_gene: TRBJ1-2
v_gene: TRBV6-2/TRBV6-3
abundance: -
CDR3nt: TGTGCCAGCAGTCAAAGGACTTCCTATGGCTACACCTTC
CDR3aa: CASSQRTSYGYTF

d_gene: -
j_gene: TRBJ2-3
v_gene: TRBV14
abundance: -
CDR3nt: TGTGCCAGCAGCCGTGCAGATACGCAGTATTTT
CDR3aa: CASSRADTQYF

d_gene: TRBD2
j_gene: TRBJ2-2
v_gene: TRBV19
abundance: -
CDR3nt: TGTGCCAGTAGTTCTAGTCCGGGAGGGCTGTTTTTT
CDR3aa: CASSSSPGGLFF

d_gene: TRBD1
j_gene: TRBJ1-2
v_gene: TRBV6-2/TRBV6-3
abundance: few
CDR3nt: TGTGCCAGCAGCCTGGTCCCGGGACAGGAGGGCTACACCTTC
CDR3aa: CASSLVPGQEGYTF

d_gene: -
j_gene: TRBJ1-5
v_gene: TRBV6-2/TRBV6-3
abundance: -
CDR3nt: TGTGCCAGCAGTTACGGAAATAATCAGCCCCAGCATTTT
CDR3aa: CASSYGNNQPQHF

d_gene: -
j_gene: TRBJ2-7
v_gene: TRBV19
abundance: -
CDR3nt: TGTGCCAGTAGTATAGGAGGAGGTCCCTACGAGCAGTACTTC
CDR3aa: CASSIGGGPYEQYF

d_gene: -
j_gene: TRBJ1-5
v_gene: TRBV7-2
abundance: -
CDR3nt: TGTGCCAGCAGCTACAGGGATCAGCCCCAGCATTTT
CDR3aa: CASSYRDQPQHF

d_gene: -
j_gene: TRBJ1-1
v_gene: TRBV25-1
abundance: -
CDR3nt: TGTGCCAGCAGTGACCCCGGGACAACGAACACTGAAGCTTTCTTT
CDR3aa: CASSDPGTTNTEAFF

d_gene: -
j_gene: TRBJ2-5
v_gene: TRBV14
abundance: -
CDR3nt: TGTGCCAGCAGCCAAGATTACGGAGCGGCGTACCAAGAGACCCAGTACTTC
CDR3aa: CASSQDYGAAYQETQYF

d_gene: -
j_gene: TRBJ1-2
v_gene: TRBV28
abundance: -
CDR3nt: TGTGCCAGCAGTCCACCGGGGACCGCATATGGCTACACCTTC
CDR3aa: CASSPPGTAYGYTF

d_gene: -
j_gene: TRBJ1-3
v_gene: TRBV19
abundance: -
CDR3nt: TGTGCCAGCCGACCTGGGACCTTTTGGGGGGACACCATATATTTT
CDR3aa: CASRPGTFWGDTIYF

d_gene: -
j_gene: TRBJ2-1
v_gene: TRBV21-1
abundance: -
CDR3nt: TGTGCCAGTAGAACCGGGACTAGCGAGAAACCCTTCCACAATGAGCAGTTCTTC
CDR3aa: CASRTGTSEKPFHNEQFF

d_gene: -
j_gene: TRBJ1-1
v_gene: TRBV7-8
abundance: -
CDR3nt: TGTGCCAGCAGCGCTGAGAACACTGAAGCTTTCTTT
CDR3aa: CASSAENTEAFF

d_gene: -
j_gene: TRBJ1-2
v_gene: TRBV7-9
abundance: -
CDR3nt: TGTGCCAGCAGCTCGACCTCTTATGGCTACACCTTC
CDR3aa: CASSSTSYGYTF

d_gene: -
j_gene: TRBJ1-1
v_gene: TRBV7-9
abundance: -
CDR3nt: TGTGCCAGCAGCAACCGGGGACCCACTGAAGCTTTCTTT
CDR3aa: CASSNRGPTEAFF

d_gene: -
j_gene: TRBJ1-4
v_gene: TRBV30
abundance: few
CDR3nt: TGTGCCTGGAGTGCGGGGGACGAAAAACTGTTTTTT
CDR3aa: CAWSAGDEKLFF

d_gene: -
j_gene: TRBJ2-1
v_gene: TRBV5-1
abundance: -
CDR3nt: TGCGCCAGCAGCCCGAATCGTGAGCAGTTCTTC
CDR3aa: CASSPNREQFF

d_gene: TRBD1
j_gene: TRBJ1-4
v_gene: TRBV28
abundance: -
CDR3nt: TGTGCCAGCAGTTTGCTGACAGGGGGCGTCGGTACTAATGAAAAACTGTTTTTT
CDR3aa: CASSLLTGGVGTNEKLFF

d_gene: -
j_gene: TRBJ2-7
v_gene: TRBV13
abundance: -
CDR3nt: TGTGCCAGCAGCTCGACGGTAGTAGGGGGCTACGAGCAGTACTTC
CDR3aa: CASSSTVVGGYEQYF